This T cell receptor beta chain was captured by sequencing in a study of T cells in Graves' hyperthyroidism and ophthalmopathy. This clonotype came up many times. RNA transcripts gave rise to amplified TCR beta CDR3 regions. HTBI primers were used for first-round RT-PCR of the TCR CDR3. Each CDR3 protein is one row after TCRdb ran MiXCR on the multiplex PCR reads. The table has approximately 480,000 distinct CDR3 sequences, more than 20% seen once. The length of the CDR3 is 14 residues. Trimming took 7 bases from V and 5 from J, leaving 17 bases between them. These patients, aged 18 to 65, had recently diagnosed hyperthyroidism lasting under 2 months.

This TCR derives from a man aged 18 to 30 with Graves' hyperthyroidism. The chain employs TRBV12-3 or TRBV12-4 and TRBJ1-2; unclear D gene. The specimen sequenced was blood. In DNA form, the CDR3 reads TGTGCCAGCACTGCCAGTGGAGGATTTTATGGCTACACCTTC. Its translation is CASTASGGFYGYTF.